The 31 T cell receptor beta chains reported below all come from one sample, sequenced in a study of blood T cell repertoires in COVID-19 (TCRdb year 2020). Preparation of the library involved the immunoSEQ multiplex PCR assay. TCRdb carries this immuneACCESS record with in-frame sequences only. Its versions omit some clonotypes, under half of them owing to an unresolved V gene in the studies checked, with the rest unexplained. This sample is represented by about 200,000 clones; more than 80% of them were singletons. The ten top clones hold 6.5% to 9.5% of the sample. Sequenced input: PBMCs or T cells enriched from blood (not recorded which). Receptor source: a woman aged 18-29 years who had recovered from COVID-19.

J is TRBJ2-7 and V is TRBV9; 7 nucleotides line up with TRBD1. The CDR3 is 15 residues long. V lost 4 bases, J lost 2 bases, and 9 bases stayed unmatched. Per the germline V gene, CDR1 is SGDLS and CDR2 is YYNGEE. Here the CDR3 DNA reads TGTGCCAGCAGCCCCCGACAGGGATATCCCTACGAGCAGTACTTC. Protein sequence: CASSPRQGYPYEQYF.

The chain is built from TRBV7-9 and TRBJ2-3, with a possible D match to TRBD2 (6 bases). This CDR3 is 15 amino acids long. Trimming shortened V by 7 bases and J by 4 bases, and 18 bases separated the two germline ends. Germline V gene sequence: CDR1 SEHNR, CDR2 FQNEAQ (reference sequence). The CDR3 sequence: CASIPDSLAADTQYF. In DNA form, the CDR3 reads TGTGCCAGCATCCCCGACTCCTTAGCGGCAGATACGCAGTATTTT. Together with reference TRBV7-9 and TRBJ2-3, the CDR3 gives the full variable domain: DTGVSQNPRHKITKRGQNVTFRCDPISEHNRLYWYRQTLGQGPEFLTYFQNEAQLEKSRLLSDRFSAERPKGSFSTLEIQRTEQGDSAMYLCASIPDSLAADTQYFGPGTRLTVL.

The chain couples TRBV6-5 to TRBJ2-7; D gene ambiguous. The germline V gene encodes CDR1 MNHEY and CDR2 SVGAGI. V was cut by 3 bases and J by 3 bases, with 18 bases left in between. The CDR3 covers 16 residues. The CDR3 region has the DNA TGTGCCAGCAGTTATTCCTACCAAGCGATGCGCTACGAGCAGTACTTC. Encoded protein: CASSYSYQAMRYEQYF.

This sequence joins TRBV7-9 and TRBJ2-1; 7 bases agree with TRBD1. The V and J ends lost 2 bases and 2 bases, in that order; junction bases with no gene match: 9. The germline V gene encodes CDR1 SEHNR and CDR2 FQNEAQ (reference sequence). There are 17 residues in the CDR3. The CDR3 DNA is TGTGCCAGCAGCTTAAGCGCCGGGACAGCCACCTACAATGAGCAGTTCTTC. It codes for CASSLSAGTATYNEQFF. The complete variable domain, with remaining parts taken from reference TRBV7-9 and TRBJ2-1, reads DTGVSQNPRHKITKRGQNVTFRCDPISEHNRLYWYRQTLGQGPEFLTYFQNEAQLEKSRLLSDRFSAERPKGSFSTLEIQRTEQGDSAMYLCASSLSAGTATYNEQFFGPGTRLTVL.

This rearrangement joins TRBV7-9 to TRBJ1-2, with a tentative D call TRBD1 (6 bases). Germline V CDR1 and CDR2: SEHNR, FQNEAQ (reference sequence). The V gene lost 5 bases and the J gene lost 8 bases, with 18 bases spanning the gap. The CDR3 covers 14 residues. The CDR3 region has the DNA TGTGCCAGCAGCATTAACAGGGCAGACGGGGGCTACACCTTC. This sequence encodes CASSINRADGGYTF.

The chain combines TRBV30 with TRBJ1-2; D is possibly TRBD1 (6 bases). The CDR3 runs to 13 residues. From germline, CDR1 is GTSNPN and CDR2 SVGIG (reference sequence). The V end was cut by 3 bases, the J end by 6 bases, with 14 bases between. The CDR3 DNA sequence: TGTGCCTGGAGATCGGGGGGCGGCCATGGCTACACCTTC. It translates to CAWRSGGGHGYTF. Based on the CDR3 plus reference TRBV30 and TRBJ1-2, the full variable domain is SQTIHQWPATLVQPVGSPLSLECTVEGTSNPNLYWYRQAAGRGLQLLFYSVGIGQISSEVPQNLSASRPQDRQFILSSKKLLLSDSGFYLCAWRSGGGHGYTFGSGTRLTVV.

This chain connects TRBV4-1 to TRBJ2-2; 9 nucleotides align to TRBD2. Germline values: CDR1 MGHRA, CDR2 YSYEKL. V dropped 2 bases and J dropped 5; count of bases not matched to a gene: 18. This CDR3 comprises 20 residues. The CDR3 reads CASSQTKASGANLWTGELFF. CDR3 bases: TGCGCCAGCAGCCAAACCAAGGCTAGCGGGGCCAACCTGTGGACCGGGGAGCTGTTTTTT.

Concerning this clone: The sample carries other DNA sequences with the same CDR3. This chain uses TRBV27 with TRBJ2-5, with unresolved D. This CDR3 has 15 residues. The V end was cut by 0 bases, the J end by 5 bases, with 13 bases between. Germline CDR1 is MNHEY and CDR2 is SMNVEV (reference sequence). As DNA, the CDR3 is TGTGCCAGCAGTTTATCACCCGGCCTGAGGGAGACCCAGTACTTC. Its translation is CASSLSPGLRETQYF.

The chain couples TRBV28 to TRBJ1-2; tentatively, D is TRBD1 (6 bases). V was pared by 5 bases and J by 5 bases, with 15 bases between. Germline assignment: CDR1 MDHEN and CDR2 SYDVKM. The CDR3 length is 14 residues. The CDR3 reads CASSTYRDRYGYTF. The CDR3 DNA reads as TGTGCCAGCAGTACCTACAGGGATCGGTATGGCTACACCTTC.

The rearrangement joins TRBV5-6 to TRBJ2-5; D perhaps matches TRBD2 (5 bases). The germline V and J ends were trimmed by 3 bases and 5 bases, with 5 bases remaining between them. Germline CDR1 and CDR2: SGHDT and YYEEEE. The CDR3 is made up of 11 amino acids. The CDR3 DNA sequence: TGTGCCAGCAGCTCGGGGGAGACCCAGTACTTC. Its protein product is CASSSGETQYF. The variable domain in full, completed from reference TRBV5-6 and TRBJ2-5, reads DAGVTQSPTHLIKTRGQQVTLRCSPKSGHDTVSWYQQALGQGPQFIFQYYEEEERQRGNFPDRFSGHQFPNYSSELNVNALLLGDSALYLCASSSGETQYFGPGTRLLVL.

The J gene is TRBJ1-4, the V gene TRBV5-1; D gene unclear. Deletions cut 2 bases from V and 5 bases from J, with 19 bases between. Germline V gene sequence: CDR1 SGHRS, CDR2 YFSETQ. The CDR3 is made up of 17 amino acids. CDR3 sequence: CASSLSRSLAGNEKLFF. CDR3 in DNA: TGCGCCAGCAGCTTAAGCCGAAGCTTGGCGGGGAATGAAAAACTGTTTTTT.

The rearrangement uses TRBV11-2 and TRBJ2-7, with TRBD1 matching 7 bases. Germline V gene sequence: CDR1 SGHAT, CDR2 FQNNGV. The CDR3 extends over 15 amino acids. The junction had 8 bases not matched to a gene; V was cut back by 6 bases and J by 0 bases. CDR3 nucleotides: TGTGCCAGCAGGTCACACAGGGGTTTCTCCTACGAGCAGTACTTC. Translation gives CASRSHRGFSYEQYF. The full variable domain, rest sourced from reference TRBV11-2 and TRBJ2-7, is EAGVAQSPRYKIIEKRQSVAFWCNPISGHATLYWYQQILGQGPKLLIQFQNNGVVDDSQLPKDRFSAERLKGVDSTLKIQPAKLEDSAVYLCASRSHRGFSYEQYFGPGTRLTVT.

The rearrangement links TRBV23-1 to TRBJ2-7, with 9 nucleotides matching TRBD1. TRBV23-1 is filed as an ORF, its function uncertain. The CDR3 length is 14 residues. With V trimmed by 3 bases and J by 7 bases, 7 bases remained unmatched. CDR3 nucleotide sequence: TGCGCCAGCAGTCAGGGACAGGGTATGACGGAGCAGTACTTC. Residues: CASSQGQGMTEQYF.

The J gene is TRBJ1-2, the V gene TRBV13; maybe TRBD1 (6 bases). V lost 7 bases and J lost 8, with 23 bases in between. CDR1 and CDR2 from the germline V gene are PRHDT and FYEKMQ (reference sequence). This CDR3 region has 15 residues. CDR3 DNA: TGTGCCAGCACCTCGGGGCGGGGGGCGCTTACCGGCTACACCTTC. It specifies CASTSGRGALTGYTF.

The chain carries TRBV27 and TRBJ1-6, with D hard to call. V was cut by 3 bases and J by 10 bases, with 13 bases left in between. CDR1 is MNHEY, CDR2 SMNVEV, per germline (reference sequence). The CDR3 runs to 14 residues. CDR3 sequence (DNA): TGTGCCAGCAGTTTTTACGGGAAGCAGTCACCCCTCCACTTT. The encoded protein is CASSFYGKQSPLHF.

The chain employs TRBV13 and TRBJ2-7; 8 bases map to TRBD1. V shed 0 bases and J 2 bases; nucleotides not matched to a gene: 3. Germline V lookup: CDR1 PRHDT, CDR2 FYEKMQ (reference sequence). The CDR3 spans 15 residues. The CDR3 sequence: CASSLGQGATYEQYF. In DNA form, the CDR3 reads TGTGCCAGCAGCTTAGGCCAGGGGGCAACCTACGAGCAGTACTTC.

The V call is TRBV7-3, the J call TRBJ1-1, with 8 bases matching TRBD1. Germline CDR1 reads SGHTA; CDR2 reads FQGTGA. CDR3 length equals 16 residues. Germline trimming cut 1 base from V and 6 bases from J; bases unmatched to any gene: 10. Here the CDR3 reads CASSLKRTGMEAEAFF. CDR3 sequence (DNA): TGTGCCAGCAGCTTAAAGAGGACAGGGATGGAAGCTGAAGCTTTCTTT.

This chain joins TRBV3-1 (or the pseudogene TRBV3-2) and TRBJ1-1; 9 nucleotides align to TRBD1. CDR3 size: 16 residues. Looked up from germline, CDR1 is LGHDT and CDR2 is YNNKEL (reference sequence). The J segment lost 5 bases and the V segment lost 5 bases, leaving 12 bases of the junction unmatched. The CDR3 coding sequence is TGTGCCAGCAGCTCCCCCGCGGGGACAGGGCAAACTGAAGCTTTCTTT. Encoded protein: CASSSPAGTGQTEAFF.

This chain joins TRBV15 and TRBJ1-2; D perhaps matches TRBD1 (5 bases). Germline-derived CDR1 and CDR2 are LNHNV and YYDKDF (reference sequence). The CDR3 has 16 amino acids. With 5 bases removed from V and 8 bases from J, the gap between germline ends came to 24 bases. The CDR3 DNA reads as TGTGCCACCAGCCCACTACCGCAACGGGGCGGGGGAGGCTACACCTTC. Encoded protein: CATSPLPQRGGGGYTF.

The chain joins TRBV6-2 or TRBV6-3 to TRBJ1-1; tentatively, D is TRBD1 (6 bases). The V gene lost 2 bases and the J gene lost 3 bases, with 10 bases spanning the gap. Germline CDR1 and CDR2: MNHEY and SVGEGT. The CDR3 spans 14 residues. CDR3 nucleotide sequence: TGTGCCAGCAGTTACGAAGGGGGTGACACTGAAGCTTTCTTT. It translates to CASSYEGGDTEAFF.

The count of this clone is one. The chain employs TRBV25-1 and TRBJ2-7, with 10 nucleotides matching TRBD1. CDR1 is MGHDK, CDR2 SYGVNS, per germline. V lost 5 bases, J lost 2 bases, and 3 bases stayed unmatched. The CDR3 covers 14 residues. CDR3: CASSYGQGAYEQYF. The CDR3 DNA reads as TGTGCCAGCAGTTATGGACAGGGGGCCTACGAGCAGTACTTC.

This chain links TRBV11-2 with TRBJ2-7; D is unclear. CDR1 is SGHAT and CDR2 is FQNNGV in the germline V gene. The CDR3 spans 12 residues. V dropped 1 base and J dropped 5 bases, with 6 bases sitting between them. Here the CDR3 reads CASSLGANEQYF. The CDR3 region has the DNA TGTGCCAGCAGCTTAGGCGCAAACGAGCAGTACTTC.

V gene TRBV7-9 combines with J gene TRBJ1-2, with D hard to call. This CDR3 is 14 amino acids long. CDR1 and CDR2 (germline): SEHNR, FQNEAQ (reference sequence). V lost 5 bases and J 4 bases, leaving 14 bases between the germline ends. DNA of the CDR3: TGTGCCAGCAGCCCAGTGAGGGAAAGCTATGGCTACACCTTC. As protein: CASSPVRESYGYTF.

V gene TRBV7-9 combines with J gene TRBJ2-3; TRBD1 agrees at 9 bases. J lost 0 bases, V lost 4 bases, and 11 bases had no gene match. CDR1 SEHNR and CDR2 FQNEAQ come from the germline V gene (reference sequence). This CDR3 region has 18 residues. The CDR3 sequence is CASSSYRGPPRSTDTQYF. The CDR3 DNA sequence: TGTGCCAGCAGCTCGTACAGGGGGCCTCCAAGGAGCACAGATACGCAGTATTTT.

V is TRBV11-1 and J is TRBJ2-3; D is unclear. The CDR3 covers 14 residues. The V gene's germline CDR1 is SGHAT and CDR2 FQDESV (reference sequence). The V end was cut by 0 bases, the J end by 4 bases, with 8 bases between. CDR3 sequence reads: CASSLAGWADTQYF. CDR3 nucleotides: TGTGCCAGCAGCTTAGCGGGCTGGGCAGATACGCAGTATTTT.

The chain combines TRBV3-1 (or the pseudogene TRBV3-2) with TRBJ2-5; the match to TRBD2 covers 15 bases. Germline V CDR1 and CDR2: LGHDT, YNNKEL (reference sequence). J was trimmed by 5 bases and V by 6 bases; bases with no gene match: 7. This CDR3 contains 16 residues. Here the CDR3 reads CASSRTSGGARETQYF. In DNA, the CDR3 is TGTGCCAGCAGTCGGACTAGCGGGGGGGCGCGCGAGACCCAGTACTTC.

The V gene is TRBV3-1 (or the pseudogene TRBV3-2), the J gene TRBJ1-2; 7 nucleotides match TRBD1. Trimming took 3 bases from V and 2 from J; bases not matched to a gene: 9. The CDR3 is 16 amino acids. Germline CDR1 is LGHDT and CDR2 is YNNKEL (reference sequence). The CDR3 DNA reads TGTGCCAGCAGCCAGGGGCAGGGGGGTTCCAACTATGGCTACACCTTC. Its protein product is CASSQGQGGSNYGYTF.

The count of this clone is one. This chain connects TRBV4-1 to TRBJ1-6; D remains unclear. CDR1 MGHRA and CDR2 YSYEKL come from the germline V gene. CDR3 length: 17 residues. Trimming took off 2 bases at V and 2 bases at J, with 13 bases between the two ends. CDR3 nucleotides: TGCGCCAGCAGCCAATGGGGAGGGTCTGCCTATAATTCACCCCTCCACTTT. Translation: CASSQWGGSAYNSPLHF.

DNA of the CDR3: TGTGCCAGCAGCCAAGGCAGGCCCTACGAGCAGTACTTC. Protein: CASSQGRPYEQYF. This chain uses TRBV14 with TRBJ2-7; no reliable D call. Germline V gives CDR1 SGHDN, CDR2 FVKESK. The CDR3 consists of 13 residues. V was shortened by 1 base and J by 2 bases, with 6 bases between the two germline ends.

This chain joins TRBV2 and TRBJ2-3; no reliable D call. Trimming cost V 3 bases and J 4 bases, with 11 bases left between them. Germline V gives CDR1 SNHLY, CDR2 FYNNEI. The CDR3 is 14 amino acids. The DNA for the CDR3 is TGTGCCAGCAGTGATCTATCCGCGGCAGATACGCAGTATTTT. Protein product: CASSDLSAADTQYF.

This chain joins TRBV6-5 and TRBJ1-2; 10 positions agree with TRBD1. Germline values: CDR1 MNHEY, CDR2 SVGAGI. CDR3 length: 15 residues. With V trimmed by 6 bases and J by 8 bases, 12 bases remained unmatched. The CDR3 nucleotides are TGTGCCAGCAGCCCCGGGACAGGGGAGTCCTCAGGCTACACCTTC. Residues: CASSPGTGESSGYTF.